This section outlines one T cell receptor beta chain sequence together with its context. The antigen it recognizes is unknown. The input lacks base qualities; no much larger clone sits a single base away. The CDR3 covers 19 residues, taking in both the cysteine and the phenylalanine. The entry retains the CDR3 DNA only, 57 bases that are in frame from base 1. V is clipped by 6 bases and J by 4 bases, and the sequence between their germline boundaries is 29 bases long. The time point tag for this specimen amounts to: about 28 days (+/-7) after the second vaccine dose. Because spike-specific TCR depth and breadth did not differ between the two schedules, AZD1222 recipients who got a second dose at roughly 4 weeks were pooled with those who got a second dose at roughly 12 weeks. Samples from vaccinated people were obtained from the UK trials COV001 and COV002, which included a single-blind randomized controlled phase 2/3 trial of AZD1222 (ChAdOx1 nCoV-19) in healthy adults. For TCRbeta chain sequencing, PBMC samples from trial participants were taken at day 0 and at day 28 after the second dose.

The CDR3 regions of human TCRbeta chains were analyzed by immunosequencing. From the authors' description of their analysis: Repertoire TCRs were checked for matches against a reference library of SARS-CoV-2-specific TCRs that had been generated using the MIRA antigen-specificity platform. Breadth meant the fraction of unique TCRs that were SARS-CoV-2-associated, whereas depth meant the fraction of total T cells that were SARS-CoV-2-associated. Using the MIRA data, every spike-specific TCR was mapped to the spike region that the TCR reacted to and assigned to either a CD4 or a CD8 class. Log10-transformed breadth and depth values were compared by one-way ANOVA with Sidak's multiple comparisons tests. TCRdb took this table from immuneACCESS and kept in-frame rearrangements with V and J called. Such tables lack part of the clones; where checked against another copy, unresolved V genes explain under half of the gap, and the rest is unexplained. Clonal size and the V and J genes are those of that table, whereas D and trimming came from the DNA. This sample holds 110,000 to 150,000 clones; roughly 90% were observed only once. Approximately 3.5% of the sample is taken by the ten largest.

The data stem from a study of T cell responses to AZD1222 COVID-19 vaccine (dated by TCRdb to 2020 to 2022). For the study in its entirety: TCR sequencing was performed for approximately 240 trial participants, of whom roughly 200 were given two doses of AZD1222 and roughly 25 were given two doses of MenACWY control vaccine. Trial participants were enrolled by age into subgroups of 18-55, 56-69 and 70-plus years, and roughly 150, 30 and 60 TCR-sequenced participants, respectively, were included in these subgroups. The full study reports these points: Nearly half of unique spike-specific TCRs reportedly recognized epitopes outside regions mutated in the B.1.351 and B.1.1.7 variants. Participants were mostly white British and included more females than males, and it was suggested by the authors that clonal diversity may have been underestimated. CD4 TCRs associated with the vaccine covered the entire spike protein, and the dominant responses were in regions 160-218 and 743-854. Conclusions about previously exposed vaccinees are limited because only six or seven AZD1222 recipients were SARS-CoV-2 seropositive at baseline. The 56-69-year group was small, and its depth increase did not reach significance, likely because of low power. Spike-specific TCR breadth and depth rose significantly after two AZD1222 doses compared with day 0 and with MenACWY recipients. Because no samples from the day 14 peak response were available, repertoires could be characterized only after the peak T cell response.

The sequence derives from an adult who received the AZD1222 COVID-19 vaccine. The chain couples TRBV5-3 to TRBJ2-1; TRBD1 might be the D gene, on 10 matching bases. TRBV5-3 is filed as an ORF, its function uncertain. The sample was peripheral blood, taken 28 days after the second AZD1222 dose. The nucleotides read TGTGCCAGAATTCAGGGACAGGGGCCTAGCGGGACCCTTTACAATGAGCAGTTCTTC. It codes for CARIQGQGPSGTLYNEQFF.